This TCR beta chain was documented in a study of metastatic and nonmetastatic thyroid tumors. Whole-study context: Malignant thyroid and benign thyroid patients provided blood and tumor or nodule tissue whose repertoires were compared.

This clone appeared many times. TCRdb called clones again from the PCR reads with MiXCR. This table holds under 95,000 clones, 8% to 9.5% found once. Thyroid surgery was performed in patients who had received no treatment beforehand. Germline-derived CDR1 and CDR2 are MDHEN and SYDVKM. V lost 1 base, J lost 6 bases, and 10 bases lay in between. The CDR3 runs 14 residues. This clonotype was sampled from a female donor with papillary thyroid cancer or a benign thyroid nodule (not recorded which). Some clones in this sample may be carry-over from other donors' samples. This rearrangement joins TRBV28 to TRBJ1-5; maybe TRBD1 (6 bases). Source material: blood. The CDR3 coding sequence is TGTGCCAGCAGTTTATTGAGGGGGACTCAGCCCCAGCATTTT. This translates into CASSLLRGTQPQHF. The full variable domain, its missing parts supplied by reference TRBV28 and TRBJ1-5, is DVKVTQSSRYLVKRTGEKVFLECVQDMDHENMFWYRQDPGLGLRLIYFSYDVKMKEKGDIPEGYSVSREKKERFSLILESASTNQTSMYLCASSLLRGTQPQHFGDGTRLSIL.